Here is one T cell receptor beta chain with its context. The data derive from a study of blood T cell repertoires in COVID-19. Study-wide background: PBMCs, B-cell-depleted T cells, or T cells provided the cDNA or gDNA that made up the material.

Sequenced by immunoSEQ multiplex PCR; TCRdb stores in-frame clones only, minus some. The data show over 55,000 clones, 70% to 85% seen once. This CDR3 has 13 residues. CDR1 and CDR2 from the germline V gene are SQVTM and ANQGSEA. The ends lost 6 bases at V and 0 bases at J; junction bases unmatched: 4. What was sequenced was peripheral blood. This TCR was sampled from a woman in her sixties or seventies with acute or convalescent COVID-19. The chain joins TRBV29-1 to TRBJ1-1, with 7 bases fitting TRBD1. CDR3 DNA sequence: TGCAGCGTGGCGGACAGGATGAACACTGAAGCTTTCTTT. It is translated as CSVADRMNTEAFF.